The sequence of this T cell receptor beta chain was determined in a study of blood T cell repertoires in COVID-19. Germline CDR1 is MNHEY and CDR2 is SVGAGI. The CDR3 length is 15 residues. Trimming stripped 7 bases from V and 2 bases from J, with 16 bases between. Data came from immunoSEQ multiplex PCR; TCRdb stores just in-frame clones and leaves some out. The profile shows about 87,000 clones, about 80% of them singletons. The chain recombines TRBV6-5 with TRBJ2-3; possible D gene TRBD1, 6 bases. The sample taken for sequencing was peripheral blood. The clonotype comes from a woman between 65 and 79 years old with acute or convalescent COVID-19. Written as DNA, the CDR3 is TGTGCCAGCACGTCACGGGGACAAACCACAGATACGCAGTATTTT. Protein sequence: CASTSRGQTTDTQYF.